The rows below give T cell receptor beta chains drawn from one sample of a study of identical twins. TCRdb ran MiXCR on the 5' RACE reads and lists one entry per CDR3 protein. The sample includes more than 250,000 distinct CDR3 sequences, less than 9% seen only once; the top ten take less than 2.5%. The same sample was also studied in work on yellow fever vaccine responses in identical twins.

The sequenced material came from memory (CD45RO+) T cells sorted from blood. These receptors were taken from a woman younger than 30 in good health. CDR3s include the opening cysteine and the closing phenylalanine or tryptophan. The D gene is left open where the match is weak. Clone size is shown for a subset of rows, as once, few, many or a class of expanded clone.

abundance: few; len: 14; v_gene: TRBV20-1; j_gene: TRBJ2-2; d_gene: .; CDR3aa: CSARDQGNTGELFF; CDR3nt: TGCAGTGCTAGAGATCAGGGGAACACCGGGGAGCTGTTTTTT
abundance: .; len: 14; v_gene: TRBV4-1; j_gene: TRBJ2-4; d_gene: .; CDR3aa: CASSLGRISDIQYF; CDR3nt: TGCGCCAGCAGCCTGGGGAGGATTTCGGACATTCAGTACTTC
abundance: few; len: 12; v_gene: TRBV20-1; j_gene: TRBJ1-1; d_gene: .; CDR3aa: CSASWENTEAFF; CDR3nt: TGCAGTGCTAGCTGGGAGAACACTGAAGCTTTCTTT
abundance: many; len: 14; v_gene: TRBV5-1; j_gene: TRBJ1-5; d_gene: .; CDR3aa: CASSLGQNNQPQHF; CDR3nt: TGCGCCAGCAGCTTGGGGCAGAACAATCAGCCCCAGCATTTT
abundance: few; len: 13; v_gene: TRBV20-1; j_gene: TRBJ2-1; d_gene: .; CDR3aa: CSASSALLDEQFF; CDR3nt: TGCAGTGCTAGTAGTGCTTTACTCGATGAGCAGTTCTTC
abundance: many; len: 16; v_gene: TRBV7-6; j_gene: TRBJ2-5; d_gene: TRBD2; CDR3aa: CASSLSSSGGQETQYF; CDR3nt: TGTGCCAGCAGCTTATCTTCTAGCGGGGGCCAAGAGACCCAGTACTTC
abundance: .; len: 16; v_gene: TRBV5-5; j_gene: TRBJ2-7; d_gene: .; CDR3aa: CASSPQARTEVGEQYF; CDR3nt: TGTGCCAGCAGCCCCCAGGCTCGGACCGAGGTGGGGGAGCAGTACTTC
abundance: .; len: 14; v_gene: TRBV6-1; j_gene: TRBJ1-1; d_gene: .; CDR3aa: CASSEGSENTEAFF; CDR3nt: TGTGCCAGCAGTGAAGGCTCCGAGAACACTGAAGCTTTCTTT
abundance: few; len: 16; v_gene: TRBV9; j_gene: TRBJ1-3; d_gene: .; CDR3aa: CASSVAGGNSGNTIYF; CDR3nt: TGTGCCAGCAGCGTAGCCGGAGGAAACTCTGGAAACACCATATATTTT
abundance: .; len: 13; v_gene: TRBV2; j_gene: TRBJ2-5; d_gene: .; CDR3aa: CASSAGNKETQYF; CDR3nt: TGTGCCAGCAGTGCAGGGAATAAAGAGACCCAGTACTTC
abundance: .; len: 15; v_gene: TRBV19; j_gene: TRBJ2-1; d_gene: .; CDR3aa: CASSIMRGSYNEQFF; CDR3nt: TGTGCCAGTAGTATAATGAGGGGGTCCTACAATGAGCAGTTCTTC
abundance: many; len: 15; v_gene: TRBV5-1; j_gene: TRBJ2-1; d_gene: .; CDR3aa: CASTQKLSTYNEQFF; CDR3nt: TGCGCCAGCACCCAAAAACTATCCACCTACAATGAGCAGTTCTTC
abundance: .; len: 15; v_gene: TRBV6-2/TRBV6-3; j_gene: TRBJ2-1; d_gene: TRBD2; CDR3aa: CASSIAGGPRYEQFF; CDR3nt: TGTGCCAGCAGTATAGCGGGAGGGCCGCGGTATGAGCAGTTCTTC
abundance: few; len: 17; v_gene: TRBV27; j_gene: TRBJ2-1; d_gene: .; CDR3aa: CASSLYRDKITYNEQFF; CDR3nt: TGTGCCAGCAGTCTATATCGGGACAAAATTACCTACAATGAGCAGTTCTTC
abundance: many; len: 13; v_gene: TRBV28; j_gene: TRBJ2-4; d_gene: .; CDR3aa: CASSFPWGNIQYF; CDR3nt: TGTGCCAGCAGTTTTCCGTGGGGGAACATTCAGTACTTC
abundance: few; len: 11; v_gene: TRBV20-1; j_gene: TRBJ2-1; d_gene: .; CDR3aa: CSALPVAEQFF; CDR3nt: TGCAGTGCTCTACCGGTGGCTGAGCAGTTCTTC
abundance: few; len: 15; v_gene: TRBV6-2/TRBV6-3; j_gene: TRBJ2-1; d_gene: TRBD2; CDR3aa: CASSYSGGAWNEQFF; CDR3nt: TGTGCCAGCAGTTACAGCGGGGGGGCTTGGAATGAGCAGTTCTTC
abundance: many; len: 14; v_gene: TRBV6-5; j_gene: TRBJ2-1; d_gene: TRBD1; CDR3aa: CASSYPQGDNEQFF; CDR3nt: TGTGCCAGCAGCTACCCCCAGGGGGACAATGAGCAGTTCTTC
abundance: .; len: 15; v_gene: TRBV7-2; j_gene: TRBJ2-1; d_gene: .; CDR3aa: CASSPNHRGSNEQFF; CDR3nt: TGTGCCAGCAGCCCCAATCACCGGGGGTCCAATGAGCAGTTCTTC
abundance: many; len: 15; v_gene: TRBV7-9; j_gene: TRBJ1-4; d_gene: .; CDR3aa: CASSLEYSESEKLFF; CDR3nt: TGTGCCAGCAGCTTAGAGTACAGCGAGTCGGAAAAACTGTTTTTT
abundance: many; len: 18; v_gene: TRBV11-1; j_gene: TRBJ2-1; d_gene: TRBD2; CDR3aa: CASSLLWVSGTSGNEQFF; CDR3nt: TGTGCCAGCAGCTTACTCTGGGTTTCCGGGACTAGCGGCAATGAGCAGTTCTTC
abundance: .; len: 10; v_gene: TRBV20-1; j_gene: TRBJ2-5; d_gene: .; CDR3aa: CAIGGETQYF; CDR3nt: TGCGCAATCGGCGGCGAGACCCAGTACTTC
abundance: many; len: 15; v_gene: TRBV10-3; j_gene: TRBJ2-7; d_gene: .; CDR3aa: CAIKLADGKLYEQYF; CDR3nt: TGTGCCATCAAGCTCGCCGATGGAAAGCTCTACGAGCAGTACTTC
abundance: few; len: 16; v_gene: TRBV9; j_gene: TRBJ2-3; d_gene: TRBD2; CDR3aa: CASSPLTSVSTDTQYF; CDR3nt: TGTGCCAGCAGCCCCCTGACTAGCGTGAGCACAGATACGCAGTATTTT
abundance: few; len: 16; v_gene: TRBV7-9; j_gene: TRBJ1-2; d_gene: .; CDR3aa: CASSSLAWNGLWGYTF; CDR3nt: TGTGCCAGCAGCTCCTTAGCCTGGAACGGTCTCTGGGGCTACACCTTC
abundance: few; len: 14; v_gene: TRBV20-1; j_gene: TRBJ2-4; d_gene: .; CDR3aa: CSARDPEGLNIQYF; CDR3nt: TGCAGTGCTAGAGACCCCGAAGGATTAAACATTCAGTACTTC
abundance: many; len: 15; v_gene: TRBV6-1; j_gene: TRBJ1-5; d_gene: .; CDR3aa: CASSESGDAYQPQHF; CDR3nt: TGTGCCAGCAGTGAATCTGGGGACGCTTATCAGCCCCAGCATTTT
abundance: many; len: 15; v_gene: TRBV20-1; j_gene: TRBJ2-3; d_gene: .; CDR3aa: CSARPARSPTDTQYF; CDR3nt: TGCAGTGCTAGACCCGCCCGTTCGCCAACAGATACGCAGTATTTT
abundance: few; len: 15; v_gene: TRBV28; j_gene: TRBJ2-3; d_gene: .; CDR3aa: CASRGTSSDGDTQYF; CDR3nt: TGTGCCAGCAGGGGAACCTCTAGTGATGGGGATACGCAGTATTTT
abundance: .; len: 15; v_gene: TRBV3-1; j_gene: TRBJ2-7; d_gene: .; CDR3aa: CASSQAGLRSYEQYF; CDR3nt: TGTGCCAGCAGCCAAGCGGGTCTCCGGTCCTACGAGCAGTACTTC
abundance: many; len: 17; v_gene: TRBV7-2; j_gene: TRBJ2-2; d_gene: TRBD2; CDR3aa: CASSLLRGGPNTGELFF; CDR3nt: TGTGCCAGCAGCTTACTGCGGGGGGGCCCCAACACCGGGGAGCTGTTTTTT
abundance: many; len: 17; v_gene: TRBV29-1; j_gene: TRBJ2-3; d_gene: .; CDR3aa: CSVEKGELPRGTDTQYF; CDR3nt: TGCAGCGTTGAAAAGGGGGAACTGCCAAGGGGCACAGATACGCAGTATTTT
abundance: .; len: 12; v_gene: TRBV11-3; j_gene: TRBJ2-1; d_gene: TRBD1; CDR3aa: CASSPLTGGEFF; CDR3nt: TGTGCCAGCAGCCCCCTAACAGGGGGCGAGTTCTTC
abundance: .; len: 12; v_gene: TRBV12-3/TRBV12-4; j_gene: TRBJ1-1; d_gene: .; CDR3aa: CASSQAPLGAFF; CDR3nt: TGTGCCAGCAGCCAAGCCCCCTTGGGAGCTTTCTTT
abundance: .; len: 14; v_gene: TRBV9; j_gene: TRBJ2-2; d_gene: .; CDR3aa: CASTKDSNTGELFF; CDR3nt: TGTGCCAGCACCAAAGACAGCAACACCGGGGAGCTGTTTTTT
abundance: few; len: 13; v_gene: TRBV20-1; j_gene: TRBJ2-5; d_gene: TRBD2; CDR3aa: CSAPPAGVETQYF; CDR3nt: TGCAGTGCCCCCCCAGCGGGGGTAGAGACCCAGTACTTC